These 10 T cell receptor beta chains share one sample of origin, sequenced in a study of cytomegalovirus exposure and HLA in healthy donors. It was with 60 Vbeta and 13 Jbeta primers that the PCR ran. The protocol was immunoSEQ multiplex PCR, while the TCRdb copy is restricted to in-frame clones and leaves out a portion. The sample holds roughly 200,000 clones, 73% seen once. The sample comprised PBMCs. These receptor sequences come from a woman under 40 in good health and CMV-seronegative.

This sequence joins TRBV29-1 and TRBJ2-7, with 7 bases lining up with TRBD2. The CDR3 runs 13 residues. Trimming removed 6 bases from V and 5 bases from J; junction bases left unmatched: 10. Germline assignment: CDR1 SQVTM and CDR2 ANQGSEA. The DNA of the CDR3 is TGCAGCGTGGGGAGGGGTGGCCACGACGAGCAGTACTTC. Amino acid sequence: CSVGRGGHDEQYF.

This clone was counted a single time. The CDR3 region is CASSPLGGTEAFF. In DNA, the CDR3 is TGCGCCAGCAGCCCCCTGGGGGGCACTGAAGCTTTCTTT. This chain links TRBV5-1 with TRBJ1-1, with D possibly being TRBD1 (5 bases). The CDR3 totals 13 residues. Germline CDR1 is SGHRS and CDR2 is YFSETQ. The ends were cut back, 4 bases at V and 4 bases at J, with 11 bases in the middle.

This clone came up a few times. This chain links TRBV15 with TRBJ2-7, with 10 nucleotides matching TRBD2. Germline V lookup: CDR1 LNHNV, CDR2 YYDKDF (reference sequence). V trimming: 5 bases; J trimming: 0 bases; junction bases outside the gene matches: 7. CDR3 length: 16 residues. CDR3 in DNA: TGTGCCACCAGCGGTCTAGCGGGGGTAAACTCCTACGAGCAGTACTTC. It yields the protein CATSGLAGVNSYEQYF.

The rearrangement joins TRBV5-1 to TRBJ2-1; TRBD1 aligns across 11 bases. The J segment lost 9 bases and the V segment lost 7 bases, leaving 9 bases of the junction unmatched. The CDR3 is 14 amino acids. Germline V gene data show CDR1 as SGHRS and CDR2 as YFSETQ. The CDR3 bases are TGCGCCAGCCGCCGGGACAGGGGGTATCGTGAGCAGTTCTTC. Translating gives CASRRDRGYREQFF.

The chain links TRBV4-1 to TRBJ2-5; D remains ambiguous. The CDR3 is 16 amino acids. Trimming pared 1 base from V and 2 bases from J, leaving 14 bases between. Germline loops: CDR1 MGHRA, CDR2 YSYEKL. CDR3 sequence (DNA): TGCGCCAGCAGCCAAGTTTCGGCTAGATTGCAAGAGACCCAGTACTTC. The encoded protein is CASSQVSARLQETQYF.

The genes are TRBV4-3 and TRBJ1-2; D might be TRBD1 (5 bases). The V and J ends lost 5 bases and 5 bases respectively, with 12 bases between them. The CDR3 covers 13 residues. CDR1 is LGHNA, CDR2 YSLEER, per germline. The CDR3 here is CASSAPGGYGYTF. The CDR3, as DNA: TGCGCCAGCAGCGCCCCCGGGGGTTATGGCTACACCTTC.

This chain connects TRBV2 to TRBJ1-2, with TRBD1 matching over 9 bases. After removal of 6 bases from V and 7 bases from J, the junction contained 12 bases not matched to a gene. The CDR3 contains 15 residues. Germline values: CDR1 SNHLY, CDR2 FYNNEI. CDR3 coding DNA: TGTGCCAGCAGGGCTACCACAGGGGGCGCTTTTGGCTACACCTTC. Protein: CASRATTGGAFGYTF.

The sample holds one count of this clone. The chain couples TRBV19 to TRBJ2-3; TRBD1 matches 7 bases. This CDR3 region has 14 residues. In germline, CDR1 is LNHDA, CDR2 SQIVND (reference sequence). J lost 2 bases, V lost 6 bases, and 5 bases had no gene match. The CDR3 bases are TGTGCCAGTAGCCGGGACAGTACCACAGATACGCAGTATTTT. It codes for CASSRDSTTDTQYF.

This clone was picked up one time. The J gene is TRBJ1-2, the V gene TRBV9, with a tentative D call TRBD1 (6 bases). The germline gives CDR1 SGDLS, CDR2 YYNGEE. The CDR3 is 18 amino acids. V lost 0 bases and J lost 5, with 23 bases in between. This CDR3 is CASSVDPREQGEEYGYTF. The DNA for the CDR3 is TGTGCCAGCAGCGTAGATCCCCGGGAACAGGGCGAGGAGTATGGCTACACCTTC.

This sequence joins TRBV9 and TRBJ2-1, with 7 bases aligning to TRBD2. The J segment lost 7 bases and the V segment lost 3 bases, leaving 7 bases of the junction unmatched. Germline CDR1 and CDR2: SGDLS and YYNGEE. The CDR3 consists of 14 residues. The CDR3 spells CASSASGVWNEQFF. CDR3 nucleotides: TGTGCCAGCAGCGCCAGCGGGGTTTGGAATGAGCAGTTCTTC.